The T cell receptor (beta chain) described here comes from a study of blood T cells in healthy people across ages. Germline V gives CDR1 SGHAT, CDR2 FQDESV (reference sequence). J lost 7 bases, V lost 3 bases, and 4 bases had no gene match. The CDR3 totals 14 residues. A second PCR, run for about 7 to 11 cycles, used a sample-barcoded 5' primer plus a J-beta primer mix. TCRdb re-analysed the 5' RACE reads in MiXCR, keeping a single row per CDR3 protein. The sample yields over 1.5 million distinct CDR3 sequences, around 50% seen once. The sequencing sample was made of blood. The chain has TRBV11-1 and TRBJ2-1; 9 bases are shared with TRBD2. The receptor's source is a woman in her forties in good health. Here the CDR3 DNA reads TGTGCCAGCAGCTTGTGGACTAGCGAGAATGAGCAGTTCTTC. Translating gives CASSLWTSENEQFF.